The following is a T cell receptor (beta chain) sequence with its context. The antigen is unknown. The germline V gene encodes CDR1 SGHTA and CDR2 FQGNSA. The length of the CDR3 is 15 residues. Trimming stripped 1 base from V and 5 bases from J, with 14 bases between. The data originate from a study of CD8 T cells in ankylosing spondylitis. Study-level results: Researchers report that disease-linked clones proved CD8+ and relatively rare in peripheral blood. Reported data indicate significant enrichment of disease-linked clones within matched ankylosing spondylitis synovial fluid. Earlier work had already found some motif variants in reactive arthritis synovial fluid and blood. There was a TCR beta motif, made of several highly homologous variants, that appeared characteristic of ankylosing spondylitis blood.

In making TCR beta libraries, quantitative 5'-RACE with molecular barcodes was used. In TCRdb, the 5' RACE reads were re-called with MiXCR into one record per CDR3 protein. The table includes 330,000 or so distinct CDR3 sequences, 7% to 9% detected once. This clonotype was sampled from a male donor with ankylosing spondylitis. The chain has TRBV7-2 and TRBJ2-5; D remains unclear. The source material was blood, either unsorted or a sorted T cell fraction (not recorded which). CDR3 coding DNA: TGTGCCAGCAGCTTAGGGGCCACTCGTGGGGAGACCCAGTACTTC. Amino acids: CASSLGATRGETQYF.